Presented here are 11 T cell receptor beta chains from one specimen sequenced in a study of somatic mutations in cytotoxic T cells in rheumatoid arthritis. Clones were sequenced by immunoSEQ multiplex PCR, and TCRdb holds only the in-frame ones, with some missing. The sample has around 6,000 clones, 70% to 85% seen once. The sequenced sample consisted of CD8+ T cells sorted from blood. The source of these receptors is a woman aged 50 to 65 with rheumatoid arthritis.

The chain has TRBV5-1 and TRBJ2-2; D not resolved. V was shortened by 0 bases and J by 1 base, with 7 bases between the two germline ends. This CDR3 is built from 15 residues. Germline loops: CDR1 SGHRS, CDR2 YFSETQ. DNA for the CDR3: TGCGCCAGCAGCTTGGTCAGTGGGAACACCGGGGAGCTGTTTTTT. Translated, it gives CASSLVSGNTGELFF.

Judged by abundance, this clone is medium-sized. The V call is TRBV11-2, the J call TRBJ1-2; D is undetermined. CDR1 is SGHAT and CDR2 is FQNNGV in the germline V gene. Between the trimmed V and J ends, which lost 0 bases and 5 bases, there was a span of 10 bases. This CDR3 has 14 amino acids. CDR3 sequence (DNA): TGTGCCAGCAGCTTAGACCCTAGGAGGTATGGCTACACCTTC. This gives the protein CASSLDPRRYGYTF.

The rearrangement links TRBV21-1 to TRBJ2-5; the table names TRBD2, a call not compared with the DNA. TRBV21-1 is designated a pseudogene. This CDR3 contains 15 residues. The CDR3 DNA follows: TGTGCCAGCAGCAAGAGAGGGAGGGAACAGGAGACCCAGTACTTC. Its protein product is CASSKRGREQETQYF.

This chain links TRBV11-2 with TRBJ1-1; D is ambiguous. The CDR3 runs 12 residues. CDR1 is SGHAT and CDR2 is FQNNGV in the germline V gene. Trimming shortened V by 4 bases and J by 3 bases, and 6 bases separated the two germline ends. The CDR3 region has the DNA TGTGCCAGCAGCTCCGTATACACTGAAGCTTTCTTT. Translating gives CASSSVYTEAFF.

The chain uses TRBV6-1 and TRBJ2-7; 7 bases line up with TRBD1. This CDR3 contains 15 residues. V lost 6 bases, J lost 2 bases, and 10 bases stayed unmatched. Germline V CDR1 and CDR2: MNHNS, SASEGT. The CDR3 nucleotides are TGTGCCAGCAGGGTTACCGGGACAGCAACCTACGAGCAGTACTTC. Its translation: CASRVTGTATYEQYF.

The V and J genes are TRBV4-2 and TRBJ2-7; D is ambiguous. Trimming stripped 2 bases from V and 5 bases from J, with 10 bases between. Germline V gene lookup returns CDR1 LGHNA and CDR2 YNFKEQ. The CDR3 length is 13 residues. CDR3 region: CASSQILVNEQYF. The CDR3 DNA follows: TGTGCCAGCAGCCAAATATTAGTAAACGAGCAGTACTTC.

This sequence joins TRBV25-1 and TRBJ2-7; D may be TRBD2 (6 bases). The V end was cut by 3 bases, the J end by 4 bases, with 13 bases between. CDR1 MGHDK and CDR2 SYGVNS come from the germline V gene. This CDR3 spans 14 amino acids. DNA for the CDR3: TGTGCCAGCAGTGACGCGGGGTTTATTTACGAGCAGTACTTC. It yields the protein CASSDAGFIYEQYF.

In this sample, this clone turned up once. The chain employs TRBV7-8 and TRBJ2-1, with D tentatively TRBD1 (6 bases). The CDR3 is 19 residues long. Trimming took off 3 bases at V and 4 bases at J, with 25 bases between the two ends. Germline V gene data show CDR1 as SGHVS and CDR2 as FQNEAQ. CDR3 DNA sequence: TGTGCCAGCAGCTTCCCTTTGGGCCTTGTAGACAGGTTTTACAATGAGCAGTTCTTC. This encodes CASSFPLGLVDRFYNEQFF.

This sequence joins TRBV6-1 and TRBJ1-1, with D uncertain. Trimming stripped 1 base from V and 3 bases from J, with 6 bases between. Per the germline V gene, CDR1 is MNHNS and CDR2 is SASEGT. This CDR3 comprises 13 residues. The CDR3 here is CASSEVPDTEAFF. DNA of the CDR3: TGTGCCAGCAGTGAAGTCCCAGACACTGAAGCTTTCTTT.

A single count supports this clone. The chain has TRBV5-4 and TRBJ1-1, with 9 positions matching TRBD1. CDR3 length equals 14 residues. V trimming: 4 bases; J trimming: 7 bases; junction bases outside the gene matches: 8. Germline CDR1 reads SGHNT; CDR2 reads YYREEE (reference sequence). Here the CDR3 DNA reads TGTGCCAGCAGCGGAGGGACAGGGATGGGTGAAGCTTTCTTT. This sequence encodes CASSGGTGMGEAFF.

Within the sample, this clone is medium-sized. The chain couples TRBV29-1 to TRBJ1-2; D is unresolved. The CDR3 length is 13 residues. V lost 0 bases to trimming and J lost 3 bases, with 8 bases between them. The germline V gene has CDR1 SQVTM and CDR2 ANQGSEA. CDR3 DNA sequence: TGCAGCGTTGAAGAGGAGGACGACTATGGCTACACCTTC. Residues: CSVEEEDDYGYTF.